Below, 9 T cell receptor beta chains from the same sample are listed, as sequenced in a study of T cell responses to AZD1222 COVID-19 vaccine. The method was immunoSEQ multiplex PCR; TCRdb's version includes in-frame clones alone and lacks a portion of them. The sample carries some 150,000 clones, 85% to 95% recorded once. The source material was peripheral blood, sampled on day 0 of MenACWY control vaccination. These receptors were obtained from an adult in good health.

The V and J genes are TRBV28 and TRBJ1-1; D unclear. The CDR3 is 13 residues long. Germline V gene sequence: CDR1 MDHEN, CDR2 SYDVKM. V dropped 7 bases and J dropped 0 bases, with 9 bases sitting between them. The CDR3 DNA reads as TGTGCCAGCATCCTCGGCATGAACACTGAAGCTTTCTTT. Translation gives CASILGMNTEAFF.

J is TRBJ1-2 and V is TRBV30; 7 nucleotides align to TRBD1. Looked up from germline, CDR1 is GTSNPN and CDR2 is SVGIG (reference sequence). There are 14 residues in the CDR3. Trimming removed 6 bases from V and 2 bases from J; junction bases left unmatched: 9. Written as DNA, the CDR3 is TGTGCCTGTCATCAACAGGGGATGAACTATGGCTACACCTTC. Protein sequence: CACHQQGMNYGYTF.

The chain's CDR3 is CASSLVVGRHYEQYF. The CDR3 DNA reads as TGTGCCAGCAGCTTGGTTGTAGGGCGACACTACGAGCAGTACTTC. V is TRBV11-2 and J is TRBJ2-7; D gene unclear. Deletions cut 3 bases from V and 3 bases from J, with 15 bases between. This CDR3 has 15 residues. Germline lookup yields CDR1 SGHAT and CDR2 FQNNGV.

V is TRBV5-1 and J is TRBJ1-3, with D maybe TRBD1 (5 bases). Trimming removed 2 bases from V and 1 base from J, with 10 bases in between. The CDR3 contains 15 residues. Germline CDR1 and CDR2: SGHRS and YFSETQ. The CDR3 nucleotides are TGCGCCAGCAGCTTTGGGGGGACTTCTGGAAACACCATATATTTT. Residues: CASSFGGTSGNTIYF.

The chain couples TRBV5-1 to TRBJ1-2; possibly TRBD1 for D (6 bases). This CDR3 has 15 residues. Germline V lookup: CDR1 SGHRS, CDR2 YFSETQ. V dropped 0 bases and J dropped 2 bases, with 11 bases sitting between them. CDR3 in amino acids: CASSLVSGVNYGYTF. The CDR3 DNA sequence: TGCGCCAGCAGCTTGGTGTCAGGGGTGAACTATGGCTACACCTTC.

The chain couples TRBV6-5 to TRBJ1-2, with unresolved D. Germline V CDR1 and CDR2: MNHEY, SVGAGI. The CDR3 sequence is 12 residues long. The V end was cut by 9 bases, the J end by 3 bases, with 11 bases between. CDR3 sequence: CASIRIDYGYTF. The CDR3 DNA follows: TGTGCCAGTATTCGGATTGACTATGGCTACACCTTC.

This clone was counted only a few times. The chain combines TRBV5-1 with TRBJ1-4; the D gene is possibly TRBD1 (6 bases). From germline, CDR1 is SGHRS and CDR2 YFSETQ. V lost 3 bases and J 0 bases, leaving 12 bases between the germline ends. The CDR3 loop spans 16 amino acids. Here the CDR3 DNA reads TGCGCCAGCAGCTACGGACAGCTATCAACTAATGAAAAACTGTTTTTT. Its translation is CASSYGQLSTNEKLFF. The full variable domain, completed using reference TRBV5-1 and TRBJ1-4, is KAGVTQTPRYLIKTRGQQVTLSCSPISGHRSVSWYQQTPGQGLQFLFEYFSETQRNKGNFPGRFSGRQFSNSRSEMNVSTLELGDSALYLCASSYGQLSTNEKLFFGSGTQLSVL.

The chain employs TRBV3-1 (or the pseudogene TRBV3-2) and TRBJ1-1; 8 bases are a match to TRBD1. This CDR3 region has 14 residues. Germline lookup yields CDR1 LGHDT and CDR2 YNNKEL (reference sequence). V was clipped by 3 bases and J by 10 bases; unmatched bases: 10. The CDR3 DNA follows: TGTGCCAGCAGCCAGAATCCGGGACAGGTGCCAGCTTTCTTT. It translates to CASSQNPGQVPAFF.

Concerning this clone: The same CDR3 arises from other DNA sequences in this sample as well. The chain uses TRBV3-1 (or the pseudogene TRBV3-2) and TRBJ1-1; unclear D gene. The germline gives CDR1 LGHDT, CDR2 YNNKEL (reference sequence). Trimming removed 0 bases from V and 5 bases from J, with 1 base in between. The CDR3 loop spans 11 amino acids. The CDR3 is CASSQETEAFF. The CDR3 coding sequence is TGTGCCAGCAGCCAAGAAACTGAAGCTTTCTTT.